The 25 T cell receptor beta chains below all came from one sample that was sequenced in a study of blood T cell repertoires in COVID-19. The repertoire was sequenced with immunoSEQ multiplex PCR; TCRdb's copy has only in-frame clones and lacks some. The sample gives about 180,000 clones, 88% of which show up once; about 3.9% is in the top ten. Material: peripheral blood. These receptors were obtained from a woman aged 25 to 39 with acute or convalescent COVID-19.

The chain recombines TRBV28 with TRBJ1-4, with 8 bases aligning to TRBD1. This CDR3 is built from 13 residues. V shed 5 bases and J 11 bases; nucleotides not matched to a gene: 7. Germline assignment: CDR1 MDHEN and CDR2 SYDVKM. Here the CDR3 reads CASSRDRLNKLFF. CDR3 sequence (DNA): TGTGCCAGCAGTCGGGACAGGTTAAACAAACTGTTTTTT.

This clone was recorded only once. V is TRBV18 and J is TRBJ1-1; the match to TRBD1 covers 11 bases. The CDR3 extends over 16 amino acids. CDR1 KGHSH and CDR2 LQKENI come from the germline V gene. J lost 1 base, V lost 2 bases, and 3 bases had no gene match. The CDR3: CASSPGQGARNTEAFF. In nucleotides, the CDR3 is TGTGCCAGCTCACCAGGACAGGGGGCTCGGAACACTGAAGCTTTCTTT.

This clone turned up a few times. Other DNA sequences within the sample encode an identical CDR3. The chain combines TRBV28 with TRBJ2-3, with D possibly matching TRBD2 (5 bases). The CDR3 spans 14 residues. Trimming took 2 bases from V and 3 from J, leaving 9 bases between them. CDR1 is MDHEN, CDR2 SYDVKM, per germline. The CDR3 DNA follows: TGTGCCAGCAGTTTAGCGGGCGTGACAGATACGCAGTATTTT. Its translation is CASSLAGVTDTQYF.

This CDR3 reads CASSVVGSNNEQFF. The CDR3 DNA reads as TGTGCCAGCAGCGTAGTCGGGAGCAACAATGAGCAGTTCTTC. The chain links TRBV9 to TRBJ2-1; possibly TRBD2 for D (6 bases). The CDR3 consists of 14 residues. Germline CDR1 SGDLS, CDR2 YYNGEE. V was trimmed by 0 bases and J by 5 bases, leaving 9 bases between them. Full variable domain (rest looked up from reference TRBV9 and TRBJ2-1): DSGVTQTPKHLITATGQRVTLRCSPRSGDLSVYWYQQSLDQGLQFLIQYYNGEERAKGNILERFSAQQFPDLHSELNLSSLELGDSALYFCASSVVGSNNEQFFGPGTRLTVL.

V gene TRBV6-5 combines with J gene TRBJ2-3; the D gene is possibly TRBD1 (5 bases). Trimming cost V 4 bases and J 5 bases, with 16 bases left between them. Germline V lookup: CDR1 MNHEY, CDR2 SVGAGI. The CDR3 consists of 15 residues. CDR3 loop: CASSSTYGALDTQYF. CDR3 DNA: TGTGCCAGCAGTTCGACCTATGGGGCCTTAGATACGCAGTATTTT.

This sequence joins TRBV7-9 and TRBJ2-3; 9 bases map to TRBD2. This CDR3 contains 14 residues. From germline, CDR1 is SEHNR and CDR2 FQNEAQ (reference sequence). Trimming at V came to 1 base and at J to 5 bases, leaving 1 base not matched to a gene. The CDR3 DNA sequence: TGTGCCAGCAGCTTAGAGACTAGCGGAGATACGCAGTATTTT. Translated, it gives CASSLETSGDTQYF.

This clone was observed a handful of times. The rearrangement uses TRBV2 and TRBJ2-5, with 8 positions matching TRBD2. Trimming cost V 7 bases and J 2 bases; bases outside gene matches: 3. Per germline, CDR1 SNHLY and CDR2 FYNNEI. CDR3 length: 13 residues. The DNA of the CDR3 is TGTGCCAGCACGGGAGGGTTTCAAGAGACCCAGTACTTC. It yields the protein CASTGGFQETQYF. Full variable domain (rest looked up from reference TRBV2 and TRBJ2-5): EPEVTQTPSHQVTQMGQEVILRCVPISNHLYFYWYRQILGQKVEFLVSFYNNEISEKSEIFDDQFSVERPDGSNFTLKIRSTKLEDSAMYFCASTGGFQETQYFGPGTRLLVL.

The chain recombines TRBV7-6 with TRBJ1-2; D may be TRBD1 (6 bases). The V gene lost 3 bases and the J gene lost 4 bases, with 9 bases spanning the gap. This CDR3 has 13 residues. Germline V gene data show CDR1 as SGHVS and CDR2 as FNYEAQ. CDR3 bases: TGTGCCAGCAGCTTTGGGGGCAGCTATGGCTACACCTTC. It codes for CASSFGGSYGYTF.

The chain employs TRBV19 and TRBJ2-7; the match to TRBD1 covers 10 bases. CDR1 and CDR2 (germline): LNHDA, SQIVND (reference sequence). J lost 6 bases, V lost 4 bases, and 6 bases had no gene match. This CDR3 is built from 14 residues. The CDR3 sequence is CASSKPGTGAEQYF. CDR3 bases: TGTGCCAGTAGTAAGCCCGGGACAGGGGCCGAGCAGTACTTC.

This chain connects TRBV4-2 to TRBJ2-1, with TRBD2 matching 9 bases. Germline trimming cut 1 base from V and 1 base from J; bases unmatched to any gene: 5. This CDR3 region has 17 residues. Per the germline V gene, CDR1 is LGHNA and CDR2 is YNFKEQ. Written as DNA, the CDR3 is TGTGCCAGCAGCCAAGTTCCTAGCGGGATATCCTACAATGAGCAGTTCTTC. It yields the protein CASSQVPSGISYNEQFF.

V gene TRBV6-5 combines with J gene TRBJ2-4; D ambiguous. CDR3 length equals 10 residues. The V end lost 6 bases, the J end lost 9 bases, and 6 bases lay between the germline ends. Germline CDR1 is MNHEY and CDR2 is SVGAGI. CDR3 in DNA: TGTGCCAGCAGCGGCGGCATTCAGTACTTC. Its protein is CASSGGIQYF.

This clone was seen a few times. This rearrangement joins TRBV5-4 to TRBJ2-5, with unresolved D. Germline V CDR1 and CDR2: SGHNT, YYREEE (reference sequence). The V end was cut by 0 bases, the J end by 4 bases, with 7 bases between. This CDR3 comprises 13 residues. CDR3 DNA sequence: TGTGCCAGCAGCTTGGAGCGACGAGAGACCCAGTACTTC. Translating it yields CASSLERRETQYF.

This clone was counted once. This rearrangement joins TRBV6-6 to TRBJ1-4; D perhaps matches TRBD1 (5 bases). V was shortened by 2 bases and J by 8 bases, with 9 bases between the two germline ends. CDR3 size: 13 residues. Germline CDR1 is MNHNY and CDR2 is SVGAGI (reference sequence). CDR3 loop: CASSYGAGEKLFF. The CDR3 DNA reads TGTGCCAGCAGTTACGGGGCGGGAGAAAAACTGTTTTTT.

The rearrangement links TRBV1 to TRBJ2-7; TRBD2, the D gene given by the table, was not confirmed from the DNA. TRBV1 is a pseudogene segment. This CDR3 is built from 14 residues. The CDR3 nucleotides read TGCACCAGCAGCTACCAAGCGGGAGTGGACGAGCAGTACTTC. It encodes CTSSYQAGVDEQYF.

The V gene is TRBV6-5, the J gene TRBJ2-7, with TRBD1 matching 8 bases. V shed 4 bases and J 3 bases; nucleotides not matched to a gene: 5. Germline V CDR1 and CDR2: MNHEY, SVGAGI. CDR3 length: 14 residues. This CDR3 reads CASSWDRIFYEQYF. The CDR3 region has the DNA TGTGCCAGCAGTTGGGACAGGATATTCTACGAGCAGTACTTC.

The chain joins TRBV3-1 (or the pseudogene TRBV3-2) to TRBJ2-3, with 12 positions matching TRBD2. V dropped 4 bases and J dropped 6; count of bases not matched to a gene: 5. The CDR3 covers 15 residues. Per germline, CDR1 LGHDT and CDR2 YNNKEL (reference sequence). The CDR3 spells CASSLGTSGSDTQYF. The CDR3 nucleotides are TGTGCCAGCAGCCTAGGGACTAGCGGGTCGGATACGCAGTATTTT.

The genes are TRBV15 and TRBJ1-2; D is unresolved. V dropped 0 bases and J dropped 1 base, with 6 bases sitting between them. The germline gives CDR1 LNHNV, CDR2 YYDKDF (reference sequence). The CDR3 covers 14 residues. This CDR3 is CATSRERDNYGYTF. CDR3 in DNA: TGTGCCACCAGCAGAGAGCGAGATAACTATGGCTACACCTTC.

The rearrangement uses TRBV30 and TRBJ1-5, with D unresolved. Trimming cost V 5 bases and J 3 bases, with 11 bases left between them. The CDR3 is 13 residues long. In germline, CDR1 is GTSNPN, CDR2 SVGIG (reference sequence). CDR3 DNA: TGTGCCTGGGCTTCCGACACCAATCAGCCCCAGCATTTT. It encodes CAWASDTNQPQHF.

J is TRBJ2-3 and V is TRBV5-1; D not resolved. The CDR3 is 13 amino acids. CDR1 and CDR2 from the germline V gene are SGHRS and YFSETQ. Trimming removed 3 bases from V and 2 bases from J, with 7 bases in between. CDR3 nucleotides: TGCGCCAGCAGCTCCTCTTTCACAGATACGCAGTATTTT. It specifies CASSSSFTDTQYF.

The chain combines TRBV18 with TRBJ1-3; the D gene is possibly TRBD1 (6 bases). Germline CDR1 KGHSH, CDR2 LQKENI. Trimming stripped 5 bases from V and 3 bases from J, with 8 bases between. This CDR3 region has 13 residues. The CDR3 spells CASSAGVGNTIYF. CDR3 nucleotide sequence: TGTGCCAGCTCAGCAGGGGTTGGAAACACCATATATTTT.

The chain couples TRBV7-9 to TRBJ2-1; D not certain. This CDR3 comprises 15 residues. The ends were cut back, 4 bases at V and 6 bases at J, with 16 bases in the middle. Germline CDR1 is SEHNR and CDR2 is FQNEAQ (reference sequence). For the CDR3, the DNA is TGTGCCAGCAGCTCCCCCCTGCCTGCGGTCAATGAGCAGTTCTTC. Translated, it gives CASSSPLPAVNEQFF.

This clone was recorded once. The chain joins TRBV19 to TRBJ2-1; TRBD2 matches at 7 bases. Germline CDR1 and CDR2: LNHDA and SQIVND (reference sequence). The CDR3 spans 15 residues. The J segment lost 10 bases and the V segment lost 5 bases, leaving 14 bases of the junction unmatched. The CDR3 DNA sequence: TGTGCCAGTAGTCCCCGGTTAGGTGCGGGAGTCGAGCAGTTCTTC. As protein: CASSPRLGAGVEQFF.

The V gene is TRBV5-6, the J gene TRBJ2-2; D remains unclear. Trimming cost V 6 bases and J 0 bases, with 6 bases left between them. Germline CDR1 and CDR2: SGHDT and YYEEEE. This CDR3 contains 13 residues. Here the CDR3 DNA reads TGTGCCAGCAACGAGGCGAACACCGGGGAGCTGTTTTTT. This gives the protein CASNEANTGELFF. Supplemented by reference TRBV5-6 and TRBJ2-2, the full variable domain reads DAGVTQSPTHLIKTRGQQVTLRCSPKSGHDTVSWYQQALGQGPQFIFQYYEEEERQRGNFPDRFSGHQFPNYSSELNVNALLLGDSALYLCASNEANTGELFFGEGSRLTVL.

This clone appeared once. The chain employs TRBV7-8 and TRBJ2-3, with 9 positions matching TRBD2. V shed 6 bases and J 6 bases; nucleotides not matched to a gene: 10. The CDR3 consists of 15 residues. Germline lookup yields CDR1 SGHVS and CDR2 FQNEAQ. In nucleotides, the CDR3 is TGTGCCAGCAGATCAACCGGGACTAGCATGGATACGCAGTATTTT. Amino acids: CASRSTGTSMDTQYF.

The chain joins TRBV30 to TRBJ2-1; weak D call: TRBD1 (6 bases). The CDR3 covers 12 residues. The V gene's germline CDR1 is GTSNPN and CDR2 SVGIG (reference sequence). V shed 7 bases and J shed 4 bases, with 11 bases lying between them. The CDR3 spells CASQGAYNEQFF. CDR3 sequence (DNA): TGTGCCTCACAGGGAGCTTACAATGAGCAGTTCTTC.